What follows are 9 T cell receptor beta chains derived from one specimen sequenced in a study of blood T cell repertoires in COVID-19. Produced via immunoSEQ multiplex PCR; TCRdb's table is partial and in-frame only. The data show around 26,000 clones, approximately 86% seen once. Input material: peripheral blood. These receptors came from a human donor in a cohort sampled during active COVID-19.

CDR3 bases: TGCGCCAGCAGCCAAGTCGGTAACGAGCAGTACTTC. Its translation is CASSQVGNEQYF. The rearrangement uses TRBV4-3 and TRBJ2-7; no clear D. Germline V gene sequence: CDR1 LGHNA, CDR2 YSLEER. The length of the CDR3 is 12 residues. V lost 1 base and J lost 5, with 6 bases in between.

The chain combines TRBV27 with TRBJ2-3; TRBD1 aligns across 9 bases. V lost 6 bases and J lost 3; bases outside the gene matches: 13. The germline CDR1 and CDR2 sequences are MNHEY and SMNVEV (reference sequence). This CDR3 is built from 17 residues. The CDR3 DNA is TGTGCCAGCAGAACGGTCGGGACAGGGATGCGGACAGATACGCAGTATTTT. As protein: CASRTVGTGMRTDTQYF.

This rearrangement joins TRBV6-5 to TRBJ2-1; 8 bases map to TRBD1. The CDR3 spans 15 residues. Germline assignment: CDR1 MNHEY and CDR2 SVGAGI. Trimming removed 5 bases from V and 6 bases from J; junction bases left unmatched: 9. This chain's CDR3 is CASSKTGDEGNEQFF. CDR3 nucleotide sequence: TGTGCCAGCAGTAAGACAGGGGATGAGGGCAATGAGCAGTTCTTC.

CDR3 loop: CASTPSTSPNEQYF. The CDR3 DNA reads TGTGCCAGCACCCCTTCGACTAGTCCGAACGAGCAGTACTTC. The chain has TRBV9 and TRBJ2-7; a possible D gene is TRBD2 (6 bases). The ends were cut back, 6 bases at V and 5 bases at J, with 18 bases in the middle. Germline V gene sequence: CDR1 SGDLS, CDR2 YYNGEE. The CDR3 length is 14 residues.

The chain carries TRBV11-2 and TRBJ2-3, with D maybe TRBD1 (6 bases). Germline CDR1 reads SGHAT; CDR2 reads FQNNGV. The CDR3 has 16 amino acids. V shed 6 bases and J shed 4 bases, with 20 bases lying between them. In DNA, the CDR3 is TGTGCCAGCAGTCGACTCCAGGGGATGAGTGCAGATACGCAGTATTTT. The encoded protein is CASSRLQGMSADTQYF.

This chain links TRBV9 with TRBJ2-7, with D perhaps matching TRBD1 (5 bases). The CDR3 loop spans 22 amino acids. CDR1 and CDR2 from the germline V gene are SGDLS and YYNGEE. Trimming stripped 1 base from V and 0 bases from J, with 32 bases between. CDR3 in amino acids: CASSVPPKARIVGPILSYEQYF. In DNA, the CDR3 is TGTGCCAGCAGCGTACCCCCCAAGGCAAGGATCGTGGGGCCCATCCTCTCCTACGAGCAGTACTTC.

V and J are TRBV14 and TRBJ2-1; 12 bases agree with TRBD2. Germline CDR1 SGHDN, CDR2 FVKESK. The CDR3 covers 17 residues. With 4 bases clipped from V and 4 bases from J, the junction kept 8 bases outside the gene matches. Written as DNA, the CDR3 is TGTGCCAGCAGCCCGCTCCGGACTAGCGGGGCTTACAATGAGCAGTTCTTC. Translated: CASSPLRTSGAYNEQFF.

This chain links TRBV24-1 with TRBJ2-1; 10 nucleotides align to TRBD1. This CDR3 comprises 15 residues. The V gene's germline CDR1 is KGHDR and CDR2 SFDVKD. Losses at the gene ends were 5 bases for V and 9 bases for J; bases not matched to a gene: 9. The DNA of the CDR3 is TGTGCCACCAGTGTCGTCGACAGGGGGCTAGGTGAGCAGTTCTTC. As protein: CATSVVDRGLGEQFF.

The chain carries TRBV7-2 and TRBJ1-5, with D possibly matching TRBD1 (5 bases). The ends were cut back, 0 bases at V and 0 bases at J, with 6 bases in the middle. Germline CDR1 reads SGHTA; CDR2 reads FQGNSA. This CDR3 has 15 amino acids. Here the CDR3 reads CASSLAQGSNQPQHF. CDR3 DNA: TGTGCCAGCAGCTTAGCGCAGGGTAGCAATCAGCCCCAGCATTTT.